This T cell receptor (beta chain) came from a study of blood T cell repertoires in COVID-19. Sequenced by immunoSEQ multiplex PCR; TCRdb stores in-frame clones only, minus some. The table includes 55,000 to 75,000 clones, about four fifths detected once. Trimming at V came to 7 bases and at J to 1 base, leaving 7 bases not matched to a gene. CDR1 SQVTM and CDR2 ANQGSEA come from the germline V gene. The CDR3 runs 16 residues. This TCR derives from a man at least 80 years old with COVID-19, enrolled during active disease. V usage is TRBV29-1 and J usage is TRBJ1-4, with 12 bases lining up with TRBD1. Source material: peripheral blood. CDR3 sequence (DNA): TGCAGCGCCGCCGGGACAGGGGGCGGAACTAATGAAAAACTGTTTTTT. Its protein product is CSAAGTGGGTNEKLFF.